The source of this T cell receptor (beta chain) is a study of blood T cells in healthy people across ages. Details on this clonotype: Its antigen is currently unknown.

For the second PCR, which ran for roughly 7 to 11 cycles, a sample-barcoded 5' primer and a J-beta primer mix were used. Via MiXCR, TCRdb re-called the 5' RACE reads, giving one row per CDR3 protein. The profile shows about 1.8 million distinct CDR3 sequences, around half of them singletons. General study findings and limits: Naive T cell percentage showed a strong correlation with the diversity of TCR beta.

V was trimmed by 3 bases and J by 1 base, leaving 9 bases between them. Germline CDR1 reads MNHEY; CDR2 reads SMNVEV (reference sequence). This CDR3 contains 14 residues. The chain recombines TRBV27 with TRBJ2-5; D is unclear. This sequence originates from a woman aged 40 to 55 in good health. Sequenced material: blood. In nucleotides, the CDR3 is TGTGCCAGCAGTTTTCGAATGGGCCAAGAGACCCAGTACTTC. Its translation: CASSFRMGQETQYF.